This is a list of T cell receptor beta chains from one sample in a study of CD8+CD57+ T cells in acquired aplastic anemia. Via MiXCR, TCRdb re-called the reads, giving one row per CDR3 protein. Here the sample spans some 200,000 distinct CDR3 sequences, approximately 50% being singletons. Specimen: sorted CD4+, CD8+, or CD8+CD57+ T cells (not recorded which) from PBMCs. Every receptor here comes from a human donor with aplastic anemia. CDR3s include the opening cysteine and the closing phenylalanine or tryptophan. A D gene is named only where the DNA matches it firmly. Size is omitted from some rows. Given values are once, few, many or a class for expanded clones.

D,J,size,V,CDR3,DNA
.,TRBJ2-1,.,TRBV29-1,CSVPGVSYNEQFF,TGCAGCGTACCGGGGGTGTCCTACAATGAGCAGTTCTTC
.,TRBJ2-1,.,TRBV12-1,CASSFVREGYNEQFF,TGTGCCAGCAGCTTTGTACGGGAGGGGTACAATGAGCAGTTCTTC
.,TRBJ2-3,.,TRBV7-6,CASSERGTDTQYF,TGTGCCAGCAGCGAGAGAGGCACAGATACGCAGTATTTT
TRBD2,TRBJ2-7,.,TRBV5-1,CASSLGLAGDLSYEQYF,TGCGCCAGCAGCTTGGGACTAGCGGGGGACCTATCCTACGAGCAGTACTTC
TRBD1,TRBJ2-3,.,TRBV5-6,CASSARTGGTDTQYF,TGTGCCAGCAGCGCAAGGACAGGGGGGACAGATACGCAGTATTTT
.,TRBJ2-5,.,TRBV19,CASSADRRKETQYF,TGTGCCAGTAGCGCCGACAGGAGAAAAGAGACCCAGTACTTC
.,TRBJ1-2,many,TRBV6-1,CASSRVGQNTNYGYTF,TGTGCCAGCTCGAGGGTCGGACAAAACACTAACTATGGCTACACCTTC
.,TRBJ1-3,many,TRBV4-1,CASSQGPGRRNTIYF,TGCGCCAGCAGCCAAGGACCGGGAAGGAGAAACACCATATATTTT
TRBD1,TRBJ1-1,many,TRBV29-1,CSVADRGHNTEAFF,TGCAGCGTCGCGGACAGGGGGCATAACACTGAAGCTTTCTTT
TRBD2,TRBJ2-1,once,TRBV19,CASQDSGRHEQFF,TGTGCCAGTCAAGATAGCGGGAGGCATGAGCAGTTCTTC
TRBD1,TRBJ1-6,.,TRBV2,CASSARDRGVGSPLHF,TGTGCCAGCAGTGCCCGGGACAGGGGAGTGGGATCACCCCTCCACTTT
.,TRBJ2-5,.,TRBV24-1,CATSHAQGGEETQYF,TGTGCCACCAGTCACGCACAGGGCGGGGAAGAGACCCAGTACTTC
TRBD2,TRBJ2-7,few,TRBV10-3,CAIRGASGTSYGQYF,TGTGCCATCAGGGGGGCTAGCGGGACCTCCTACGGGCAGTACTTC
TRBD2,TRBJ2-3,.,TRBV20-1,CSARVPGLAGASDTQYF,TGCAGTGCTAGAGTCCCGGGACTAGCGGGGGCTTCAGATACGCAGTATTTT
.,TRBJ2-5,few,TRBV7-7,CASSLFWEETQYF,TGTGCTAGCAGCTTATTCTGGGAAGAGACCCAGTACTTC
.,TRBJ1-4,.,TRBV29-1,CSVRGVLNEKLFF,TGCAGCGTTAGAGGAGTTCTTAATGAAAAACTGTTTTTT
TRBD1,TRBJ1-2,.,TRBV2,CASRSMTGGDYGYTF,TGTGCCAGCAGAAGTATGACAGGGGGGGACTATGGCTACACCTTC
.,TRBJ1-1,few,TRBV7-9,CASSTQGNTEAFF,TGTGCCAGCAGCACTCAGGGGAACACTGAAGCTTTCTTT
.,TRBJ2-7,many,TRBV20-1,CSVPSGTRNEQYF,TGCAGTGTCCCGTCCGGGACGAGGAACGAGCAGTACTTC
.,TRBJ1-2,few,TRBV19,CASSQGVNYGYTF,TGTGCCAGTTCCCAGGGAGTTAACTATGGCTACACCTTC
TRBD2,TRBJ2-3,.,TRBV5-4,CASSLVAGGLGDTQYF,TGTGCCAGCAGCTTGGTTGCGGGAGGGCTCGGAGATACGCAGTATTTT
.,TRBJ1-1,many,TRBV12-3/TRBV12-4,CASSTTGNLGEAFF,TGTGCCAGCAGTACAACAGGGAATCTAGGTGAAGCTTTCTTT
.,TRBJ1-4,.,TRBV2,CASGAGSRNEKLFF,TGTGCCAGCGGGGCAGGGAGCCGGAATGAAAAACTGTTTTTT
.,TRBJ2-3,.,TRBV7-3,CASSLNVVDTQYF,TGTGCCAGCAGCTTAAACGTTGTGGATACGCAGTATTTT
TRBD1,TRBJ2-6,.,TRBV4-3,CASSPSRTGLTGANVLTF,TGCGCCAGCAGCCCGAGCCGGACAGGGCTCACTGGGGCCAACGTCCTGACTTTC
.,TRBJ1-4,many,TRBV7-2,CASSSNVNEKLFF,TGTGCCAGCAGCTCGAATGTTAATGAAAAACTGTTTTTT
.,TRBJ2-1,.,TRBV24-1,CATSDSEGFSYNEQFF,TGTGCCACCAGTGATTCCGAGGGCTTTTCCTACAATGAGCAGTTCTTC
.,TRBJ2-1,few,TRBV2,CASSRGGGGKQFF,TGTGCCAGCAGCCGAGGGGGCGGGGGGAAGCAGTTCTTC
TRBD2,TRBJ2-1,.,TRBV2,CASSRTSGRYNEQFF,TGTGCCAGCAGTCGCACTAGCGGGAGGTACAATGAGCAGTTCTTC
.,TRBJ1-6,few,TRBV15,CATSRGRHSPLHF,TGTGCCACCAGCAGAGGGAGACACTCACCCCTCCACTTT
.,TRBJ1-1,many,TRBV5-1,CASSLSAANTEAFF,TGCGCCAGCAGCTTGTCGGCAGCAAACACTGAAGCTTTCTTT
.,TRBJ1-1,.,TRBV3-1,CASSSTHRGTEAFF,TGTGCCAGCAGCTCGACACACCGGGGCACTGAAGCTTTCTTT
TRBD1,TRBJ1-1,many,TRBV6-2/TRBV6-3,CASSYPRTGSTEAFF,TGTGCCAGCAGTTACCCACGGACAGGAAGCACTGAAGCTTTCTTT
.,TRBJ1-6,.,TRBV9,CASSVGLVGSPLHF,TGTGCCAGCAGCGTAGGGTTGGTGGGTTCACCCCTCCACTTT
.,TRBJ2-1,.,TRBV29-1,CSVVLTGLPETYNEQFF,TGCAGCGTTGTCTTAACGGGACTTCCGGAAACATACAATGAGCAGTTCTTC
.,TRBJ2-1,many,TRBV5-1,CASSGGGGTDEQFF,TGCGCCAGCAGCGGAGGTGGGGGGACAGATGAGCAGTTCTTC